The 23 T cell receptor beta chains below come from one sample, sequenced in a study of neurological immune-mediated disorders. TCRdb called the 5' RACE reads again in MiXCR, with one record for every CDR3 protein. The sample has about 59,000 distinct CDR3 sequences, 10% to 15% seen once; the top ten hold about 10%. Sequenced sample: PBMCs. The receptors come from a woman aged 55-69 years with HTLV-1-associated myelopathy (HAM/TSP).

This clonotype was seen repeatedly, ten times or more. CDR3 region: CASSFFGEGEQYF. The CDR3 coding sequence is TGTGCCAGCAGTTTTTTCGGGGAGGGCGAGCAGTACTTC. The chain has TRBV12-3 or TRBV12-4 and TRBJ2-7; 7 bases are a match to TRBD2. This CDR3 has 13 amino acids. V trimming: 3 bases; J trimming: 6 bases; junction bases outside the gene matches: 5.

Ten or more counts support this clonotype. The rearrangement joins TRBV5-1 to TRBJ1-3, with D tentatively TRBD1 (6 bases). V was shortened by 3 bases and J by 3 bases, with 19 bases between the two germline ends. CDR1 is SGHRS and CDR2 is YFSETQ in the germline V gene. CDR3 size: 17 residues. In nucleotides, the CDR3 is TGCGCCAGCAGCTCCAGGGGCCAGGGGCGAGGTGGAAACACCATATATTTT. This gives the protein CASSSRGQGRGGNTIYF.

In its sample, this clonotype was seen many times. The chain employs TRBV3-1 and TRBJ1-1; TRBD1 matches 10 bases. V lost 5 bases and J lost 3; bases outside the gene matches: 6. Germline V lookup: CDR1 LGHDT, CDR2 YNNKEL (reference sequence). The CDR3 spans 15 residues. The CDR3 sequence is CASSSWTGGDTEAFF. The CDR3 DNA sequence: TGTGCCAGCAGCAGCTGGACAGGGGGGGACACTGAAGCTTTCTTT.

Note on this clonotype: A much larger clonotype is one base distant, so this may be a read error. The chain joins TRBV12-3 or TRBV12-4 to TRBJ1-2; D is unresolved. The CDR3 covers 14 residues. Trimming left V 2 bases short and J 6 bases short, with 13 bases between. CDR3 nucleotide sequence: TGTGCCAGCAGTTTATGGGTTAACGAGCATGGCTACACCTTC. Protein: CASSLWVNEHGYTF.

Many counts were recorded for this clonotype. The CDR3, as DNA: TGTGCCAGCAGCTTGCGAGGGACTAGCGGAAGCACAGATACGCAGTATTTT. This codes for CASSLRGTSGSTDTQYF. V is TRBV5-6 and J is TRBJ2-3; TRBD2 matches at 11 bases. The germline V gene has CDR1 SGHDT and CDR2 YYEEEE. The CDR3 consists of 17 residues. The trim removed 1 base at V and 0 bases at J, leaving 4 bases unmatched.

This chain uses TRBV9 with TRBJ1-5; D is possibly TRBD1 (6 bases). V lost 9 bases, J lost 3 bases, and 19 bases lay in between. The length of the CDR3 is 15 residues. Germline assignment: CDR1 SGDLS and CDR2 YYNGEE. The CDR3 DNA sequence: TGTGCCAAAAGCGTAGCCCCAGGGGACAATCAGCCCCAGCATTTT. Its translation is CAKSVAPGDNQPQHF.

This clonotype was seen repeatedly, ten times or more. The V and J genes are TRBV2 and TRBJ2-1, with D uncertain. V shed 6 bases and J shed 2 bases, with 2 bases lying between them. The V gene's germline CDR1 is SNHLY and CDR2 FYNNEI. CDR3 size: 11 residues. The CDR3 region is CASSPYNEQFF. The CDR3 nucleotides are TGTGCCAGCAGCCCCTACAATGAGCAGTTCTTC.

There are many counts of this clonotype. This chain joins TRBV10-3 and TRBJ1-4; D not resolved. Trimming removed 3 bases at V and 0 bases at J, with 5 bases between. Germline CDR1 and CDR2: ENHRY and SYGVKD. The CDR3 spans 14 residues. The CDR3 loop is CAISEGSTNEKLFF. The CDR3 DNA is TGTGCCATCAGTGAAGGGTCAACTAATGAAAAACTGTTTTTT.

This clonotype has a handful of counts. This rearrangement joins TRBV7-3 to TRBJ2-2; D not resolved. Germline-derived CDR1 and CDR2 are SGHTA and FQGTGA. The ends were cut back, 3 bases at V and 9 bases at J, with 11 bases in the middle. The CDR3 length is 13 residues. The CDR3 is CASSFIRSRELFF. As DNA, the CDR3 is TGTGCCAGCAGCTTCATACGATCTAGGGAGCTGTTTTTT.

This chain links TRBV6-6 with TRBJ1-2, with D perhaps TRBD1 (5 bases). The V gene's germline CDR1 is MNHNY and CDR2 SVGAGI (reference sequence). Deletions cut 6 bases from V and 2 bases from J, with 16 bases between. The length of the CDR3 is 15 residues. CDR3 DNA: TGTGCCAGCAGCTACGGGGGGGGTGAGAACTATGGCTACACCTTC. Translating gives CASSYGGGENYGYTF.

This clonotype was observed many times. The chain links TRBV20-1 to TRBJ1-1, with D maybe TRBD1 (6 bases). Germline values: CDR1 DFQATT, CDR2 SNEGSKA (reference sequence). V lost 5 bases to trimming and J lost 5 bases, with 18 bases between them. The CDR3 consists of 14 residues. This CDR3 reads CSALGGGARTEAFF. As DNA, the CDR3 is TGCAGTGCTCTCGGGGGGGGGGCGCGTACTGAAGCTTTCTTT.

Ten or more counts support this clonotype. The chain is built from TRBV12-3 or TRBV12-4 and TRBJ2-7; tentative D call: TRBD2 (5 bases). This CDR3 is 14 amino acids long. Trimming removed 5 bases from V and 0 bases from J, with 11 bases in between. CDR3 bases: TGTGCCAGCAGTCTCCGGACTGTCTCCTACGAGCAGTACTTC. Translation gives CASSLRTVSYEQYF.

This clonotype has more than one count but fewer than ten. CDR3 DNA: TGCAGTGCTAGACTACCGGGACTAACGAGAGGCACCGGGGAGCTGTTTTTT. Amino acid sequence: CSARLPGLTRGTGELFF. This sequence joins TRBV20-1 and TRBJ2-2; 7 nucleotides agree with TRBD2. The length of the CDR3 is 17 residues. Germline loops: CDR1 DFQATT, CDR2 SNEGSKA (reference sequence). Trimming removed 2 bases from V and 4 bases from J; junction bases left unmatched: 13.

This clonotype was counted many times. J is TRBJ2-3 and V is TRBV12-3 or TRBV12-4, with TRBD2 matching over 12 bases. V was clipped by 4 bases and J by 7 bases; unmatched bases: 12. CDR3 size: 17 residues. The CDR3 spells CASSSPTSGSLTNTQYF. The CDR3 DNA follows: TGTGCCAGCAGTTCACCGACTAGCGGGAGTTTGACAAATACGCAGTATTTT.

This clonotype has ten or more counts. The chain recombines TRBV9 with TRBJ2-7; D is perhaps TRBD1 (6 bases). V lost 3 bases and J lost 2, with 15 bases in between. The CDR3 is 15 amino acids. Germline V lookup: CDR1 SGDLS, CDR2 YYNGEE. Here the CDR3 DNA reads TGTGCCAGCAGCGGAGAACAGGGTTTAGCCTACGAGCAGTACTTC. The encoded protein is CASSGEQGLAYEQYF.

This clonotype was recorded at least ten times. V gene TRBV7-2 combines with J gene TRBJ1-2; a possible D gene is TRBD1 (5 bases). The CDR3 extends over 15 amino acids. The V and J ends lost 3 bases and 4 bases respectively, with 15 bases between them. Germline V gene lookup returns CDR1 SGHTA and CDR2 FQGNSA. The CDR3 here is CASSLVTGQGYGYTF. The CDR3, as DNA: TGTGCCAGCAGCTTGGTAACAGGCCAGGGCTATGGCTACACCTTC.

This clonotype has at least ten counts. The chain carries TRBV5-1 and TRBJ2-1; 8 bases match TRBD1. The CDR3 has 17 residues. Trimming took 0 bases from V and 5 from J; bases not matched to a gene: 10. Germline assignment: CDR1 SGHRS and CDR2 YFSETQ. DNA for the CDR3: TGCGCCAGCAGCTTGGGTTTTGGACAGGGTTTGGACAATGAGCAGTTCTTC. Protein product: CASSLGFGQGLDNEQFF.

This clonotype was picked up many times. The chain uses TRBV29-1 and TRBJ2-3; D is undetermined. The CDR3 runs to 14 residues. CDR1 and CDR2 from the germline V gene are SQVTM and ANQGSEA. V lost 7 bases to trimming and J lost 4 bases, with 18 bases between them. The CDR3: CSGAFARMADTQYF. CDR3 bases: TGCAGCGGAGCCTTTGCTCGGATGGCAGATACGCAGTATTTT.

This clonotype was observed many times. V is TRBV20-1 and J is TRBJ1-1; perhaps TRBD1 as D (5 bases). The CDR3 extends over 11 amino acids. Trimming left V 3 bases short and J 6 bases short, with 8 bases between. The germline CDR1 and CDR2 sequences are DFQATT and SNEGSKA (reference sequence). The CDR3 bases are TGCAGTGCTAGGGGGGGGGCTGAAGCTTTCTTT. Amino acid sequence: CSARGGAEAFF.

This clonotype was recorded many times. This chain connects TRBV28 to TRBJ1-1, with D hard to call. The ends were cut back, 6 bases at V and 0 bases at J, with 14 bases in the middle. The CDR3 is made up of 15 amino acids. The germline gives CDR1 MDHEN, CDR2 SYDVKM. The CDR3 sequence is CASSSGGGLNTEAFF. The DNA of the CDR3 is TGTGCCAGCAGCTCGGGAGGAGGCTTGAACACTGAAGCTTTCTTT.

The table lists this clonotype with many counts. This chain connects TRBV20-1 to TRBJ2-2; D is undetermined. The V end was cut by 6 bases, the J end by 1 base, with 9 bases between. The germline V gene has CDR1 DFQATT and CDR2 SNEGSKA (reference sequence). The CDR3 length is 13 residues. CDR3 in amino acids: CSARSVNTGELFF. DNA for the CDR3: TGCAGTGCCAGGAGTGTGAACACCGGGGAGCTGTTTTTT.

The chain uses TRBV5-1 and TRBJ2-2; perhaps TRBD1 as D (6 bases). This CDR3 has 15 amino acids. The germline V gene encodes CDR1 SGHRS and CDR2 YFSETQ. The ends were cut back, 0 bases at V and 17 bases at J, with 23 bases in the middle. The CDR3 loop reads CASSLVGQDTGCCFF. The CDR3 DNA follows: TGCGCCAGCAGCTTGGTGGGACAAGACACCGGGTGCTGTTTTTTT.

This clonotype was recorded many times. V gene TRBV3-1 combines with J gene TRBJ2-5, with unresolved D. This CDR3 is built from 15 residues. The germline V gene encodes CDR1 LGHDT and CDR2 YNNKEL (reference sequence). V lost 4 bases, J lost 2 bases, and 14 bases lay in between. As DNA, the CDR3 is TGTGCCAGCAGCCCCAGGCGAATCGGGCAAGAGACCCAGTACTTC. This translates into CASSPRRIGQETQYF.